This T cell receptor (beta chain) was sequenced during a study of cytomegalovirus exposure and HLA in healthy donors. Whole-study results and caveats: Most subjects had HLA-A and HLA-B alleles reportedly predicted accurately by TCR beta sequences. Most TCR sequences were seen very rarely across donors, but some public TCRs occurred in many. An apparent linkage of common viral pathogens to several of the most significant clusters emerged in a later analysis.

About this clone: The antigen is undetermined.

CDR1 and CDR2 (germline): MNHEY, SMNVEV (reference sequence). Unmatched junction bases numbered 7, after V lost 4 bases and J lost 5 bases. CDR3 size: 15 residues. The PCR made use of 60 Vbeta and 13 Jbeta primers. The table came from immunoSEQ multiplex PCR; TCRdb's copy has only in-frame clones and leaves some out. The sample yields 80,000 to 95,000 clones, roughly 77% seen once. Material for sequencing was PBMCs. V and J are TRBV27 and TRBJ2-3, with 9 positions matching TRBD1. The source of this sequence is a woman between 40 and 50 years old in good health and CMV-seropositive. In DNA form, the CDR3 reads TGTGCCAGCAGTTCGCCGGGACAGGGAGGAGATACGCAGTATTTT. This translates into CASSSPGQGGDTQYF.